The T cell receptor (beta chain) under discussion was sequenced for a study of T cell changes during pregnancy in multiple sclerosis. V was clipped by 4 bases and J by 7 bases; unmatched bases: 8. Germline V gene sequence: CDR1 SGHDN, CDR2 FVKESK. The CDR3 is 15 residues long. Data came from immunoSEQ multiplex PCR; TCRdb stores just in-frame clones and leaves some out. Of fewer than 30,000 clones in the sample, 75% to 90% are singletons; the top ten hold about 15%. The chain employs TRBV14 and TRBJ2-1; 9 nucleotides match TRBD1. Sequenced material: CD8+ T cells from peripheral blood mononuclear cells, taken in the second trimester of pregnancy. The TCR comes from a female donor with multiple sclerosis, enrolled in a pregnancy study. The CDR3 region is CASSLRDRVFNEQFF. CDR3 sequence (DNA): TGTGCCAGCAGCCTCCGGGACAGGGTTTTTAATGAGCAGTTCTTC.